A selection of T cell receptor beta chains follows, all from one sample in a study of blood T cell repertoires in COVID-19. TCRdb's copy holds only in-frame clones and misses some; the assay was immunoSEQ multiplex PCR. The sample carries a few hundred thousand clones, roughly 80% recorded once. Sequencing was carried out using PBMCs or T cells enriched from blood (not recorded which). The receptors come from a man between 40 and 49 years old who had been exposed to COVID-19. The CDR3 runs from the conserved cysteine through the conserved F or W. A D gene is named only where the DNA matches it firmly. Clone size is stated in some rows and not others, as once, few, many or a class when expanded.

.	.	TRBV7-8	TRBJ1-2	TGTGCCAGCAGCTCCCAGGGTACTGGCTATGGCTACACCTTC	CASSSQGTGYGYTF
.	TRBD2	TRBV24-1	TRBJ2-3	TGTGCCACCAGTGATGCAGGACTAGCGGGAGTGACAGATACGCAGTATTTT	CATSDAGLAGVTDTQYF
few	TRBD1	TRBV5-1	TRBJ2-2	TGCGCCAGCAGGTTAACCGGGACAGGGAACGGGGAGCTGTTTTTT	CASRLTGTGNGELFF
.	TRBD1	TRBV5-1	TRBJ2-2	TGCGCCAGCAGCACCCTGGACAGGGCGAACACCGGGGAGCTGTTTTTT	CASSTLDRANTGELFF
.	.	TRBV7-7	TRBJ1-2	TGTGCTAGCAGCTTAGTACGACCGTGGAGTGGCTACACCTTC	CASSLVRPWSGYTF
.	TRBD1	TRBV27	TRBJ1-2	TGTGCCAGCAGTCAAAGGACAGGGGGCTACGGCTACACCTTC	CASSQRTGGYGYTF
.	.	TRBV11-3	TRBJ1-1	TGTGCCAGCAGCCCCGCCGGTTTCTACACTGAAGCTTTCTTT	CASSPAGFYTEAFF
.	TRBD1	TRBV12-5	TRBJ1-3	TGTGCTAGTGGTTCCGGACAGGGGGGAAACACCATATATTTT	CASGSGQGGNTIYF
once	.	TRBV24-1	TRBJ1-2	TGTGCCACCAGTGATTTTTCAGGGCACGGCTACACCTTC	CATSDFSGHGYTF
.	TRBD1	TRBV7-9	TRBJ2-3	TGTGCCAGCAGCTTACAGGGGGCCGAGGTCGCAGATACGCAGTATTTT	CASSLQGAEVADTQYF
few	.	TRBV24-1	TRBJ1-5	TGTGCCACCCAGGTCCGGGGAGGCGGCAATCAGCCCCAGCATTTT	CATQVRGGGNQPQHF
.	TRBD1	TRBV24-1	TRBJ2-7	TGTGCCACCAGTGGCCCCCCGGGACAGGGCTTATACGAGCAGTACTTC	CATSGPPGQGLYEQYF
.	TRBD2	TRBV3-1/TRBV3-2	TRBJ2-3	TGTGCCAGCAGCCCAGGACTAGCGGGAAGGGGAGATACGCAGTATTTT	CASSPGLAGRGDTQYF
.	.	TRBV9	TRBJ2-3	TGTGCCAGCGGAGCTTTCGAGGATACGCAGTATTTT	CASGAFEDTQYF
few	TRBD1	TRBV5-8	TRBJ2-7	TGTGCCAGCAGCTTCGGACAGGCCAGACTATTCTACGAGCAGTACTTC	CASSFGQARLFYEQYF
once	TRBD1	TRBV6-5	TRBJ1-2	TGTGCCAGCAGGGAGGGACAGGGGCCGTACGGCTACACCTTC	CASREGQGPYGYTF
.	TRBD2	TRBV30	TRBJ2-1	TGTGCCTGGATTAGCGGGTACTACAATGAGCAGTTCTTC	CAWISGYYNEQFF
.	TRBD2	TRBV30	TRBJ2-2	TGTGCCTGGAGTAGGGCAGCGGGAGGGCCTGGCGGGGAGCTGTTTTTT	CAWSRAAGGPGGELFF
.	TRBD1	TRBV19	TRBJ1-1	TGTGCCAGTCGGACAGGGGTAATGAACACTGAAGCTTTCTTT	CASRTGVMNTEAFF
.	TRBD1	TRBV7-9	TRBJ1-6	TGTGCCAGCAATGACAGGGAAAATTCACCCCTCCACTTT	CASNDRENSPLHF
.	.	TRBV20-1	TRBJ2-7	TGCAGTGCTAGTATTAGCCTGGGCTACGAGCAGTACTTC	CSASISLGYEQYF
.	.	TRBV5-1	TRBJ2-4	TGCGCCAGCAGCTTGGGGGGAGCGGCATCCAAAAACATTCAGTACTTC	CASSLGGAASKNIQYF
.	.	TRBV5-1	TRBJ1-2	TGCGCCAGCAGCTCACATTTAGACGGGAACTATGGCTACACCTTC	CASSSHLDGNYGYTF
.	.	TRBV7-2	TRBJ1-6	TGTGCCAGCAGCCTAACTTATTCACCCCTCCACTTT	CASSLTYSPLHF
.	TRBD2	TRBV28	TRBJ2-5	TGTGCCAGCAGTTTGGGGGGGGATCGGCAGGAGACCCAGTACTTC	CASSLGGDRQETQYF